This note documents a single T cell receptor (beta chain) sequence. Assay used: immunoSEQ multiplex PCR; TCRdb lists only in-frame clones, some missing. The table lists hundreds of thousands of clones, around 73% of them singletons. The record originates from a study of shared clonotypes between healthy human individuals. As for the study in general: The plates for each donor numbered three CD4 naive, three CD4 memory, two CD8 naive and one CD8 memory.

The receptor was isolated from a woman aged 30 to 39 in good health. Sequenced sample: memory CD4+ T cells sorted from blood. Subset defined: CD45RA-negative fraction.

The CDR3 here is CASTTAQLNTEAFF. The CDR3 DNA reads as TGTGCCAGCACTACGGCACAGCTGAACACTGAAGCTTTCTTT. This chain uses TRBV28 with TRBJ1-1; D gene uncertain. The V and J ends lost 7 bases and 0 bases respectively, with 12 bases between them. Germline assignment: CDR1 MDHEN and CDR2 SYDVKM. CDR3 length: 14 amino acids.